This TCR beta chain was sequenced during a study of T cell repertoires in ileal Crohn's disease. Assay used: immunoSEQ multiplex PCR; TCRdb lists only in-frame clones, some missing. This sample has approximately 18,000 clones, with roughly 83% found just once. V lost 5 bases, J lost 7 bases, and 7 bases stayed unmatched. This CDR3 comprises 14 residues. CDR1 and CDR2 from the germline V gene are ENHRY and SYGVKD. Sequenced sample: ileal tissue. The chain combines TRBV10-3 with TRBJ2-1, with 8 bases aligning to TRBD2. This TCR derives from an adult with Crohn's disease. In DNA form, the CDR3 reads TGTGCCATCAGTAGCGGGGGCCCGGTGAATGAGCAGTTCTTC. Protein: CAISSGGPVNEQFF.